In its sample, the clone carrying this TCR beta chain was seen once. The authors' processing: Amplified reference gene primers provided the basis for estimating nucleated cell counts. TCRdb's table, derived via immunoSEQ multiplex PCR, lists solely in-frame clones and lacks some. The DNA gave D and trimming, while V, J and clone size come from that table. The sample records about 240,000 clones, just under 85% being singletons. CDR1 and CDR2 (germline): MGHRA, YSYEKL. This CDR3 has 16 amino acids. Unmatched junction bases numbered 12, after V lost 3 bases and J lost 7 bases. The sample originates from a study of blood T cell repertoires in COVID-19. The wider study: Acute-phase and convalescent COVID-19 samples originated in the United States, Italy and Spain.

V gene TRBV4-1 combines with J gene TRBJ1-2; 9 bases are a match to TRBD1. The sequence was obtained from a woman of 80 years or more with acute or convalescent COVID-19. Sequenced: peripheral blood. In DNA form, the CDR3 reads TGCGCCAGCAGCCAGGTCCTACAGGGGGCCTTATCTGGCTACACCTTC. Protein product: CASSQVLQGALSGYTF.